The T cell receptor (beta chain) under discussion was sequenced for a study of blood T cells in healthy people across ages. Study-wide background: Template switching recovered approximately one barcoded beta molecule for every two T cells. Findings and caveats of the study: The study regarded diversity estimates from one million T cells as underestimates. With age, beta diversity per million T cells declined roughly linearly, significantly by 40.

This CDR3 spans 13 amino acids. Trimming left V 7 bases short and J 6 bases short, with 16 bases between. Germline-derived CDR1 and CDR2 are MNHEY and SVGAGI. Investigators took about 10 milliliters of peripheral blood from every donor. With regard to this clonotype: Its antigen is not identified.

Alongside a J-beta primer mix, a sample-barcoded 5' primer served in a second PCR lasting roughly 6 to 11 cycles. TCRdb processed the 5' RACE reads anew with MiXCR; each CDR3 protein has one entry. The sample records about 1.6 million distinct CDR3 sequences, about 31% being singletons. The rearrangement joins TRBV6-5 to TRBJ2-7, with D perhaps matching TRBD2 (6 bases). Sequenced sample: blood. The source of this sequence is a woman aged 25 to 39 in good health. CDR3 DNA sequence: TGTGCCAGCAAATATGGGGCGGGGAGCGAGCAGTACTTC. Amino acid sequence: CASKYGAGSEQYF.